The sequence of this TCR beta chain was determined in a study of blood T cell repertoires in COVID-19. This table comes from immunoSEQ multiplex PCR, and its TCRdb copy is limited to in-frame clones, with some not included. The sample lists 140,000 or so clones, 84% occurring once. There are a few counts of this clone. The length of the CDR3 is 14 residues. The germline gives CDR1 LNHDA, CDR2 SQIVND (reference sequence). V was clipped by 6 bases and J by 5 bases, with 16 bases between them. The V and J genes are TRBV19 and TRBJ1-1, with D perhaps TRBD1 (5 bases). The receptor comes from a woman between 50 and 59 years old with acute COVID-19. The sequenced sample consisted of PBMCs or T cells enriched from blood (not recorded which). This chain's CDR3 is CASRVPGGITEAFF. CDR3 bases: TGTGCCAGTAGAGTTCCTGGGGGGATAACTGAAGCTTTCTTT.